This entry lists 27 T cell receptor beta chains sequenced from one sample in a study of blood T cell repertoires in COVID-19. TCRdb keeps only in-frame clones here, not all; method: immunoSEQ multiplex PCR. The table records roughly 330,000 clones, 80% to 90% of them present only once. Sequencing was performed on PBMCs or T cells enriched from blood (not recorded which). These receptors all stem from a man aged 25 to 40 who had recovered from COVID-19.

The rearrangement joins TRBV19 to TRBJ2-1, with D possibly matching TRBD2 (7 bases). Looked up from germline, CDR1 is LNHDA and CDR2 is SQIVND (reference sequence). Trimming removed 3 bases from V and 7 bases from J, with 16 bases in between. This CDR3 is 15 amino acids long. Here the CDR3 reads CASSIMGGATNEQFF. Written as DNA, the CDR3 is TGTGCCAGTAGTATTATGGGGGGGGCCACGAATGAGCAGTTCTTC.

V is TRBV7-2 and J is TRBJ2-1; tentative D call: TRBD2 (5 bases). The CDR3 has 13 amino acids. CDR1 is SGHTA, CDR2 FQGNSA, per germline. V lost 0 bases and J lost 9, with 9 bases in between. The CDR3: CASSLAGAREQFF. For the CDR3, the DNA is TGTGCCAGCAGCTTAGCGGGAGCTCGTGAGCAGTTCTTC.

This chain joins TRBV24-1 and TRBJ1-2, with D hard to call. The CDR3 runs 12 residues. Trimming took off 2 bases at V and 4 bases at J, with 4 bases between the two ends. CDR1 and CDR2 (germline): KGHDR, SFDVKD. The CDR3 region has the DNA TGTGCCACCAGTGATTCGGTCTATGGCTACACCTTC. Amino acid sequence: CATSDSVYGYTF.

This clone has ten or more counts. The chain has TRBV4-2 and TRBJ2-3; 9 bases fit TRBD2. CDR3 length: 15 amino acids. CDR1 is LGHNA, CDR2 YNFKEQ, per germline. J lost 2 bases, V lost 2 bases, and 2 bases had no gene match. The DNA for the CDR3 is TGTGCCAGCAGCCAAAAGCGGGGGGACACAGATACGCAGTATTTT. This gives the protein CASSQKRGDTDTQYF.

The chain has TRBV19 and TRBJ2-7, with a weak D call TRBD2 (6 bases). CDR3 length: 13 residues. Germline V gene sequence: CDR1 LNHDA, CDR2 SQIVND (reference sequence). V gave up 4 bases and J gave up 3 bases, with 10 bases separating them. As DNA, the CDR3 is TGTGCCAGTAGTAGGGGGACTGACTACGAGCAGTACTTC. Translating gives CASSRGTDYEQYF. The entire variable domain, with the rest obtained from reference TRBV19 and TRBJ2-7, is as follows: DGGITQSPKYLFRKEGQNVTLSCEQNLNHDAMYWYRQDPGQGLRLIYYSQIVNDFQKGDIAEGYSVSREKKESFPLTVTSAQKNPTAFYLCASSRGTDYEQYFGPGTRLTVT.

The rearrangement links TRBV5-4 to TRBJ2-2, with D tentatively TRBD1 (6 bases). The CDR3 has 18 amino acids. CDR1 SGHNT and CDR2 YYREEE come from the germline V gene (reference sequence). The V end lost 0 bases, the J end lost 4 bases, and 19 bases lay between the germline ends. The CDR3 loop reads CASSLGANRVSGTGELFF. The CDR3 DNA reads as TGTGCCAGCAGCTTGGGCGCCAACAGGGTATCGGGCACCGGGGAGCTGTTTTTT.

The genes are TRBV4-2 and TRBJ2-2; D remains unclear. Trimming took off 0 bases at V and 6 bases at J, with 8 bases between the two ends. CDR1 LGHNA and CDR2 YNFKEQ come from the germline V gene. The CDR3 loop spans 14 amino acids. The CDR3 region is CASSQDHTAGELFF. The CDR3 nucleotides read TGTGCCAGCAGCCAAGATCATACAGCCGGGGAGCTGTTTTTT.

The chain carries TRBV5-5 and TRBJ2-7; TRBD1 aligns across 7 bases. Per germline, CDR1 SGHKS and CDR2 YYEKEE (reference sequence). J gave up 0 bases and V 5 bases, and 5 bases lay outside the gene matches. The CDR3 runs to 14 residues. CDR3 sequence reads: CASSQRDSSYEQYF. The DNA for the CDR3 is TGTGCCAGCAGTCAACGGGACAGCTCCTACGAGCAGTACTTC.

V and J are TRBV4-1 and TRBJ2-3; TRBD2 agrees at 7 bases. Losses at the gene ends were 1 base for V and 4 bases for J; bases not matched to a gene: 17. The germline gives CDR1 MGHRA, CDR2 YSYEKL. The CDR3 consists of 19 residues. CDR3 loop: CASSQVVAGEQVGADTQYF. DNA of the CDR3: TGCGCCAGCAGCCAAGTCGTGGCGGGGGAGCAGGTTGGGGCAGATACGCAGTATTTT.

The chain combines TRBV18 with TRBJ2-7; TRBD2 matches 8 bases. Germline lookup yields CDR1 KGHSH and CDR2 LQKENI. Unmatched junction bases numbered 3, after V lost 5 bases and J lost 0 bases. The CDR3 is 14 residues long. The DNA of the CDR3 is TGTGCCAGCTCAAGCGGGGGCGCCTCCTACGAGCAGTACTTC. Translation gives CASSSGGASYEQYF.

The chain combines TRBV7-9 with TRBJ2-3, with a weak D call TRBD2 (5 bases). CDR1 is SEHNR, CDR2 FQNEAQ, per germline (reference sequence). The CDR3 is made up of 16 amino acids. Trimming took off 2 bases at V and 2 bases at J, with 14 bases between the two ends. The chain's CDR3 is CASSLTDLFSTDTQYF. The CDR3 nucleotides are TGTGCCAGCAGCTTAACGGACTTATTCTCCACAGATACGCAGTATTTT.

The V and J genes are TRBV18 and TRBJ1-2; TRBD1 matches at 7 bases. CDR1 and CDR2 from the germline V gene are KGHSH and LQKENI. Trimming cost V 2 bases and J 3 bases; bases outside gene matches: 6. This CDR3 is 15 amino acids long. CDR3: CASSPIVGTDYGYTF. Written as DNA, the CDR3 is TGTGCCAGCTCACCAATTGTCGGGACAGACTATGGCTACACCTTC.

V gene TRBV27 combines with J gene TRBJ1-4; D ambiguous. V lost 2 bases, J lost 10 bases, and 11 bases lay in between. The CDR3 sequence is 13 residues long. Germline V gene sequence: CDR1 MNHEY, CDR2 SMNVEV (reference sequence). The CDR3 region has the DNA TGTGCCAGCAGTTTAGAGGTAGGAGGAAAACTGTTTTTT. This translates into CASSLEVGGKLFF.

This chain joins TRBV7-6 and TRBJ2-2, with 9 nucleotides matching TRBD1. CDR1 and CDR2 (germline): SGHVS, FNYEAQ. The CDR3 consists of 15 residues. V lost 4 bases to trimming and J lost 4 bases; unmatched junction nucleotides: 4. Here the CDR3 DNA reads TGTGCCAGCAGCTACCGACAGGGGGGCACCGGGGAGCTGTTTTTT. Protein sequence: CASSYRQGGTGELFF.

The rearrangement uses TRBV12-3 or TRBV12-4 and TRBJ1-5, with 9 bases identical to TRBD1. This CDR3 is built from 13 residues. V shed 6 bases and J 5 bases; nucleotides not matched to a gene: 2. The CDR3 region is CASRRQGDQPQHF. The CDR3 nucleotides are TGTGCCAGCAGACGACAGGGGGATCAGCCCCAGCATTTT.

The V and J genes are TRBV9 and TRBJ2-2, with TRBD2 matching over 9 bases. V was clipped by 0 bases and J by 5 bases; unmatched bases: 5. The CDR3 totals 16 residues. Germline V lookup: CDR1 SGDLS, CDR2 YYNGEE. CDR3 bases: TGTGCCAGCAGCGTAGACCCACTAGCGGGTACCGGGGAGCTGTTTTTT. Its translation is CASSVDPLAGTGELFF.

V usage is TRBV4-1 and J usage is TRBJ1-4; TRBD1 aligns across 8 bases. Germline values: CDR1 MGHRA, CDR2 YSYEKL. With 3 bases clipped from V and 3 bases from J, the junction kept 12 bases outside the gene matches. CDR3 size: 18 residues. The CDR3 DNA is TGCGCCAGCAGCCAGGGAACTCCGGGACAGGCTTCTAATGAAAAACTGTTTTTT. Translated, it gives CASSQGTPGQASNEKLFF.

The chain is built from TRBV10-3 and TRBJ2-7; D perhaps matches TRBD2 (6 bases). This CDR3 region has 12 residues. V was shortened by 4 bases and J by 6 bases, with 10 bases between the two germline ends. CDR1 and CDR2 (germline): ENHRY, SYGVKD. CDR3 sequence reads: CAISVLGLEQYF. The CDR3 coding sequence is TGTGCCATCAGTGTCCTGGGACTCGAGCAGTACTTC.

The chain recombines TRBV5-1 with TRBJ1-4; 7 nucleotides align to TRBD1. Germline V gene sequence: CDR1 SGHRS, CDR2 YFSETQ. This CDR3 region has 15 residues. V was clipped by 1 base and J by 4 bases; unmatched bases: 4. The CDR3 region has the DNA TGCGCCAGCAGCTTGTTCGGGACAGTTAATGAAAAACTGTTTTTT. Encoded protein: CASSLFGTVNEKLFF.

The rearrangement joins TRBV15 to TRBJ1-5, with 10 bases that match TRBD1. The trim removed 4 bases at V and 5 bases at J, leaving 8 bases unmatched. CDR3 length equals 16 residues. Germline V gives CDR1 LNHNV, CDR2 YYDKDF (reference sequence). CDR3 amino acids: CATSIFGTGEDQPQHF. The DNA of the CDR3 is TGTGCCACCAGCATCTTTGGGACAGGGGAAGATCAGCCCCAGCATTTT.

The chain recombines TRBV30 with TRBJ2-3, with TRBD2 identical over 15 bases. CDR1 and CDR2 from the germline V gene are GTSNPN and SVGIG (reference sequence). CDR3 length equals 14 residues. The V segment lost 7 bases and the J segment 6 bases; nucleotides outside the gene matches: 5. The DNA for the CDR3 is TGTGCCTCGGGACTAGCGGGGGGAGGGGATACGCAGTATTTT. This codes for CASGLAGGGDTQYF.

Written as DNA, the CDR3 is TGTGCCAGCAGCTTGGGCGGGGCTTCAACTAATGAAAAACTGTTTTTT. Encoded protein: CASSLGGASTNEKLFF. V and J are TRBV5-8 and TRBJ1-4; TRBD1 might be the D (5 bases). CDR1 SGHTS and CDR2 YDEGEE come from the germline V gene. Trimming stripped 0 bases from V and 0 bases from J, with 9 bases between. CDR3 length: 16 amino acids.

V and J are TRBV7-8 and TRBJ1-2; 10 bases map to TRBD1. Per the germline V gene, CDR1 is SGHVS and CDR2 is FQNEAQ. V shed 4 bases, J shed 6 bases, and the junction held 5 bases outside the gene matches. CDR3 length equals 14 residues. The CDR3 loop reads CASSYRDRGNGYTF. The CDR3 DNA reads as TGTGCCAGCAGCTACCGGGACAGGGGTAATGGCTACACCTTC.

The chain carries TRBV18 and TRBJ2-3; unclear D gene. Trimming removed 0 bases from V and 8 bases from J, with 15 bases in between. This CDR3 region has 15 residues. Germline loops: CDR1 KGHSH, CDR2 LQKENI. The CDR3, as DNA: TGTGCCAGCTCACCACCGGGTCAGGCCCCCCCTACGCAGTATTTT. Translated, it gives CASSPPGQAPPTQYF. Based on the CDR3 plus reference TRBV18 and TRBJ2-3, the full variable domain is NAGVMQNPRHLVRRRGQEARLRCSPMKGHSHVYWYRQLPEEGLKFMVYLQKENIIDESGMPKERFSAEFPKEGPSILRIQQVVRGDSAAYFCASSPPGQAPPTQYFGPGTRLTVL.

This chain links TRBV19 with TRBJ1-3; D unclear. This CDR3 has 19 residues. Trimming removed 1 base from V and 0 bases from J, with 19 bases in between. Germline CDR1 and CDR2: LNHDA and SQIVND (reference sequence). CDR3 loop: CASSIVYLRGLDSGNTIYF. The CDR3 coding sequence is TGTGCCAGTAGTATAGTCTACTTGAGAGGTTTGGACTCTGGAAACACCATATATTTT.

This sequence joins TRBV27 and TRBJ1-4; 8 positions agree with TRBD1. The CDR3 contains 19 residues. Germline trimming cut 5 bases from V and 4 bases from J; bases unmatched to any gene: 18. Germline-derived CDR1 and CDR2 are MNHEY and SMNVEV (reference sequence). DNA of the CDR3: TGTGCCAGCAGTCTCCGACAGGGGACAAAATCGCGGTTTAATGAAAAACTGTTTTTT. Protein sequence: CASSLRQGTKSRFNEKLFF.

The V gene is TRBV28, the J gene TRBJ2-5; 10 bases line up with TRBD1. The V gene end was trimmed by 10 bases and the J gene end by 1 base; junction bases not matched to a gene: 6. Germline V lookup: CDR1 MDHEN, CDR2 SYDVKM. The CDR3 is 14 amino acids. In nucleotides, the CDR3 is TGTGCCACCGCGACAGGGGGCGGCCAAGAGACCCAGTACTTC. Protein sequence: CATATGGGQETQYF.